Shown below are 25 T cell receptor beta chains from a single sample sequenced in a study of T cell repertoires in cytomegalovirus infection. One entry per CDR3 protein, called by TCRdb with MiXCR from the reads. The table lists around 94,000 distinct CDR3 sequences, more than 15% of them singletons, with over 8% in the top ten. The sequenced sample was PBMCs. The origin of the receptors is a human donor in good health (CMV status not recorded). Some clones in this sample may be carry-over from other donors' samples.

This clonotype was observed many times. The V call is TRBV28, the J call TRBJ1-2, with TRBD1 as a possible D gene (5 bases). This CDR3 spans 12 amino acids. Trimming took 5 bases from V and 8 from J, leaving 12 bases between them. The germline gives CDR1 MDHEN, CDR2 SYDVKM. The CDR3 nucleotides are TGTGCCAGCAGTCAAAAGGGGACGGGCTACACCTTC. Protein sequence: CASSQKGTGYTF.

This clonotype was counted many times. J is TRBJ1-1 and V is TRBV11-2; 7 bases match TRBD1. J was trimmed by 1 base and V by 6 bases; bases with no gene match: 2. This CDR3 region has 13 residues. Germline values: CDR1 SGHAT, CDR2 FQNNGV. The CDR3: CASRTGTNTEAFF. CDR3 in DNA: TGTGCCAGCAGGACAGGGACGAACACTGAAGCTTTCTTT.

This clonotype was seen many times. The rearrangement uses TRBV3-1 and TRBJ2-5, with 8 bases identical to TRBD1. V gave up 1 base and J gave up 3 bases; unmatched junction bases: 7. The CDR3 has 16 residues. CDR1 and CDR2 from the germline V gene are LGHDT and YNNKEL (reference sequence). The CDR3 protein is CASSQGISDREETQYF. The CDR3 DNA is TGTGCCAGCAGCCAAGGTATTTCGGACAGGGAAGAGACCCAGTACTTC.

This clonotype was picked up many times. The rearrangement links TRBV12-3 or TRBV12-4 to TRBJ1-3, with 7 nucleotides matching TRBD1. J gave up 1 base and V 7 bases, and 10 bases lay outside the gene matches. This CDR3 has 16 residues. This chain's CDR3 is CASTIQRGRSGNTIYF. CDR3 nucleotides: TGTGCCAGCACCATACAGAGGGGGCGGTCTGGAAACACCATATATTTT.

This clonotype was seen only a few times. V gene TRBV14 combines with J gene TRBJ1-2; possibly TRBD1 for D (5 bases). The CDR3 has 12 amino acids. V was pared by 4 bases and J by 8 bases, with 11 bases between. The germline CDR1 and CDR2 sequences are SGHDN and FVKESK. CDR3 residues: CASSLGESGYTF. The DNA for the CDR3 is TGTGCCAGCAGCCTGGGGGAGTCAGGCTACACCTTC.

This clonotype was picked up a small number of times. The chain links TRBV4-1 to TRBJ2-5, with D maybe TRBD2 (6 bases). V was clipped by 4 bases and J by 10 bases, with 19 bases between them. CDR1 MGHRA and CDR2 YSYEKL come from the germline V gene. This CDR3 contains 14 residues. Written as DNA, the CDR3 is TGCGCCAGCAGCCCGGGACTTTCCCGAAGAGTCCAGTACTTC. Translated: CASSPGLSRRVQYF.

This clonotype was counted many times. The chain links TRBV7-8 to TRBJ2-6; no clear D. The CDR3 length is 18 residues. V was cut by 0 bases and J by 1 base, with 13 bases left in between. Germline-derived CDR1 and CDR2 are SGHVS and FQNEAQ. The CDR3 region is CASSLARQRVSGANVLTF. Written as DNA, the CDR3 is TGTGCCAGCAGCTTAGCGCGTCAGCGCGTGTCTGGGGCCAACGTCCTGACTTTC.

This chain connects TRBV7-3 to TRBJ2-5, with 12 bases matching TRBD2. The CDR3 extends over 15 amino acids. The J segment lost 5 bases and the V segment lost 5 bases, leaving 6 bases of the junction unmatched. Germline loops: CDR1 SGHTA, CDR2 FQGTGA. The CDR3, as DNA: TGTGCCAGCAGCCCTAGCGGGGGGGCCCGGGAGACCCAGTACTTC. It is translated as CASSPSGGARETQYF.

This clonotype was counted many times. The rearrangement joins TRBV7-3 to TRBJ2-5, with D possibly being TRBD2 (6 bases). CDR3 length: 14 amino acids. V was cut by 4 bases and J by 2 bases, with 11 bases left in between. Germline loops: CDR1 SGHTA, CDR2 FQGTGA. CDR3 bases: TGTGCCAGCAGCTCGTCCGGGACTCAAGAGACCCAGTACTTC. Its translation: CASSSSGTQETQYF. Filled out from reference TRBV7-3 and TRBJ2-5, the complete variable domain reads GAGVSQTPSNKVTEKGKYVELRCDPISGHTALYWYRQSLGQGPEFLIYFQGTGAADDSGLPNDRFFAVRPEGSVSTLKIQRTERGDSAVYLCASSSSGTQETQYFGPGTRLLVL.

The chain has TRBV4-1 and TRBJ2-1, with 9 bases identical to TRBD2. Germline CDR1 is MGHRA and CDR2 is YSYEKL. V shed 6 bases, J shed 6 bases, and the junction held 12 bases outside the gene matches. The CDR3 sequence is 16 residues long. Written as DNA, the CDR3 is TGCGCCAGCAGGCTCTCGGGACTAGCCGGGGGCAATGAGCAGTTCTTC. Translation gives CASRLSGLAGGNEQFF.

The rearrangement links TRBV19 to TRBJ2-4, with 12 bases lining up with TRBD2. The CDR3 is 15 residues long. Germline CDR1 is LNHDA and CDR2 is SQIVND (reference sequence). Trimming removed 5 bases from V and 6 bases from J; junction bases left unmatched: 5. The CDR3 coding sequence is TGTGCCAGTAGTTCGACTAGCGGGGGAAGAAACATTCAGTACTTC. The encoded protein is CASSSTSGGRNIQYF.

This chain uses TRBV3-1 with TRBJ2-2; TRBD2 matches at 10 bases. V dropped 4 bases and J dropped 4; count of bases not matched to a gene: 3. The V gene's germline CDR1 is LGHDT and CDR2 YNNKEL (reference sequence). The CDR3 runs to 15 residues. The CDR3 nucleotides are TGTGCCAGCAGCCGGAAGCGGGGGGGCACCGGGGAGCTGTTTTTT. The encoded protein is CASSRKRGGTGELFF. The full variable domain, its missing parts supplied by reference TRBV3-1 and TRBJ2-2, is DTAVSQTPKYLVTQMGNDKSIKCEQNLGHDTMYWYKQDSKKFLKIMFSYNNKELIINETVPNRFSPKSPDKAHLNLHINSLELGDSAVYFCASSRKRGGTGELFFGEGSRLTVL.

This clonotype was seen only a few times. The chain links TRBV7-2 to TRBJ1-2; D gene unclear. The CDR3 has 14 amino acids. The V end lost 3 bases, the J end lost 5 bases, and 13 bases lay between the germline ends. Germline V gives CDR1 SGHTA, CDR2 FQGNSA. The CDR3 here is CASSFPGVPYGYTF. The CDR3 nucleotides are TGTGCCAGCAGCTTTCCCGGGGTACCGTATGGCTACACCTTC. Together with reference TRBV7-2 and TRBJ1-2, the CDR3 gives the full variable domain: GAGVSQSPSNKVTEKGKDVELRCDPISGHTALYWYRQSLGQGLEFLIYFQGNSAPDKSGLPSDRFSAERTGGSVSTLTIQRTQQEDSAVYLCASSFPGVPYGYTFGSGTRLTVV.

This clonotype has only a few counts. V gene TRBV12-3 or TRBV12-4 combines with J gene TRBJ1-6; D remains unclear. This CDR3 is 16 amino acids long. V was cut by 1 base and J by 5 bases, with 12 bases left in between. This CDR3 reads CASSLGRNLNNSPLHF. The CDR3 DNA is TGTGCCAGCAGTTTAGGGCGGAACCTGAATAATTCACCCCTCCACTTT.

This clonotype was seen a few times. The chain employs TRBV19 and TRBJ1-6, with a possible D match to TRBD1 (5 bases). Trimming pared 1 base from V and 7 bases from J, leaving 8 bases between. Germline V gene data show CDR1 as LNHDA and CDR2 as SQIVND (reference sequence). This CDR3 has 14 amino acids. In DNA, the CDR3 is TGTGCCAGTAGTATAGTTCCAGGGAATTCACCCCTCCACTTT. This encodes CASSIVPGNSPLHF.

This clonotype appeared a few times. This chain uses TRBV7-9 with TRBJ1-3, with no clear D. CDR3 length: 14 residues. Per the germline V gene, CDR1 is SEHNR and CDR2 is FQNEAQ (reference sequence). Trimming took 4 bases from V and 0 from J, leaving 7 bases between them. CDR3 residues: CASSSYNSGNTIYF. As DNA, the CDR3 is TGTGCCAGCAGCTCCTACAACTCTGGAAACACCATATATTTT. Full variable domain (remainder filled in from reference TRBV7-9 and TRBJ1-3): DTGVSQNPRHKITKRGQNVTFRCDPISEHNRLYWYRQTLGQGPEFLTYFQNEAQLEKSRLLSDRFSAERPKGSFSTLEIQRTEQGDSAMYLCASSSYNSGNTIYFGEGSWLTVV.

The gene calls are TRBV18 and TRBJ1-6; D perhaps matches TRBD1 (6 bases). The V end lost 4 bases, the J end lost 5 bases, and 12 bases lay between the germline ends. The germline gives CDR1 KGHSH, CDR2 LQKENI. There are 15 residues in the CDR3. CDR3 in DNA: TGTGCCAGCTCACTCACGTCAGGGGATAATTCACCCCTCCACTTT. As protein: CASSLTSGDNSPLHF.

The chain employs TRBV27 and TRBJ1-5; the D is unclear. This CDR3 spans 15 amino acids. Trimming took 7 bases from V and 4 from J, leaving 17 bases between them. CDR1 is MNHEY, CDR2 SMNVEV, per germline (reference sequence). The CDR3 sequence: CASKLGAVGNQPQHF. Written as DNA, the CDR3 is TGTGCCAGCAAGTTGGGTGCAGTAGGGAATCAGCCCCAGCATTTT.

This clonotype has ten or more counts. The rearrangement links TRBV11-3 to TRBJ1-1; D gene ambiguous. CDR3 size: 12 residues. Germline V CDR1 and CDR2: SGHNT, YENEEA. Trimming cost V 5 bases and J 3 bases, with 7 bases left between them. CDR3 nucleotide sequence: TGTGCCAGCAGCAACGGCTACACTGAAGCTTTCTTT. Translation: CASSNGYTEAFF.

This clonotype was observed a handful of times. The V gene is TRBV18, the J gene TRBJ1-2; perhaps TRBD1 as D (5 bases). This CDR3 has 15 amino acids. V gave up 2 bases and J gave up 6 bases, with 16 bases separating them. From germline, CDR1 is KGHSH and CDR2 LQKENI. DNA of the CDR3: TGTGCCAGCTCACCAGTCCGGGACCCGAGGGATGGCTACACCTTC. Protein sequence: CASSPVRDPRDGYTF.

The chain has TRBV7-3 and TRBJ1-1; 8 nucleotides line up with TRBD1. Germline CDR1 SGHTA, CDR2 FQGTGA. V lost 6 bases to trimming and J lost 5 bases; unmatched junction nucleotides: 8. This CDR3 contains 14 residues. The CDR3 bases are TGTGCCAGCAGGCTGACAGGGGACCGTACTGAAGCTTTCTTT. Encoded protein: CASRLTGDRTEAFF.

Concerning this clonotype: Its ends do not fully match the called genes, so a read error is possible. The genes are TRBV18 and TRBJ1-1, with D maybe TRBD1 (6 bases). The CDR3 runs to 13 residues. Germline V gives CDR1 KGHSH, CDR2 LQKENI. The CDR3 DNA reads as TGTGCCAGCTCAGGGGGACAAAACACTGAAGCTCTCTTT. Translation gives CASSGGQNTEALF.

The chain combines TRBV6-6 with TRBJ1-6; tentatively, D is TRBD1 (6 bases). The CDR3 is made up of 14 amino acids. The ends were cut back, 2 bases at V and 10 bases at J, with 12 bases in the middle. CDR1 is MNHNY and CDR2 is SVGAGI in the germline V gene (reference sequence). CDR3 in amino acids: CASSYVAGASPLHF. CDR3 sequence (DNA): TGTGCCAGCAGTTACGTAGCAGGGGCCTCACCCCTCCACTTT.

The V call is TRBV20-1, the J call TRBJ1-2; unclear D gene. Trimming shortened V by 0 bases and J by 4 bases, and 3 bases separated the two germline ends. CDR1 is DFQATT and CDR2 is SNEGSKA in the germline V gene (reference sequence). The CDR3 length is 11 residues. This CDR3 reads CSAREAYGYTF. The DNA of the CDR3 is TGCAGTGCTAGAGAGGCCTATGGCTACACCTTC.

This clonotype appeared a few times. The chain couples TRBV12-3 or TRBV12-4 to TRBJ1-2; unclear D gene. V dropped 1 base and J dropped 7 bases, with 10 bases sitting between them. This CDR3 has 13 amino acids. CDR3 in DNA: TGTGCCAGCAGTTTAGGTCTAAGATCTGGCTACACCTTC. Its translation is CASSLGLRSGYTF.